This T cell receptor beta chain derives from a study of molecular identifiers for immune sequencing clone quantification. Study-wide context: In replicates, the authors split RNA from about 19,000 or 110,000 naive CD8 cells five ways and sequenced four.

Sorting selected naive CD8 T cells with a CD8+CD4-CCR7+CD45RA+ phenotype. The CDR3 runs to 13 residues. Trimming pared 4 bases from V and 6 bases from J, leaving 12 bases between. The V gene's germline CDR1 is SGHTA and CDR2 FQGNSA. Methods described previously, with TCR primers listed, were used for bulk TCR libraries. TCRdb re-called the PCR reads with MiXCR, one entry per CDR3 protein. This sample has roughly 630,000 distinct CDR3 sequences; 25% occur once, and the top ten carry about 0.84%. This TCR derives from a human donor in good health. Some libraries in this study had Jurkat cell RNA spiked in. Sample: naive CD8+ T cells from blood, with Jurkat cell RNA spiked in. The subset denotes: FACS-sorted CD8+CD4-CCR7+CD45RA+ naive T cells. V gene TRBV7-2 combines with J gene TRBJ1-2; D uncertain. CDR3 in DNA: TGTGCCAGCAGCTCAGTCCCCCGCGATGGCTACACCTTC. Its protein product is CASSSVPRDGYTF.